The clone carrying this T cell receptor (beta chain) was observed once. These data are taken from a study of shared clonotypes between healthy human individuals. Study at large: Donors were two women and a few men aged 18 to 49.

Clones were sequenced by immunoSEQ multiplex PCR, and TCRdb holds only the in-frame ones, with some missing. This table has 1,500,000 or so clones, 96% appearing once. V lost 6 bases to trimming and J lost 0 bases, with 18 bases between them. Per the germline V gene, CDR1 is LNHDA and CDR2 is SQIVND (reference sequence). The CDR3 covers 17 residues. The TCR sequence derives from a man aged 25 to 40 in good health. The sequenced sample consisted of naive CD4+ T cells sorted from blood. Specified subset: CD45RA+ positively selected. This chain connects TRBV19 to TRBJ1-5; D may be TRBD1 (6 bases). CDR3 region: CASRSRGQGNSNQPQHF. CDR3 nucleotides: TGTGCCAGTAGGAGTCGGGGACAAGGAAATAGCAATCAGCCCCAGCATTTT.